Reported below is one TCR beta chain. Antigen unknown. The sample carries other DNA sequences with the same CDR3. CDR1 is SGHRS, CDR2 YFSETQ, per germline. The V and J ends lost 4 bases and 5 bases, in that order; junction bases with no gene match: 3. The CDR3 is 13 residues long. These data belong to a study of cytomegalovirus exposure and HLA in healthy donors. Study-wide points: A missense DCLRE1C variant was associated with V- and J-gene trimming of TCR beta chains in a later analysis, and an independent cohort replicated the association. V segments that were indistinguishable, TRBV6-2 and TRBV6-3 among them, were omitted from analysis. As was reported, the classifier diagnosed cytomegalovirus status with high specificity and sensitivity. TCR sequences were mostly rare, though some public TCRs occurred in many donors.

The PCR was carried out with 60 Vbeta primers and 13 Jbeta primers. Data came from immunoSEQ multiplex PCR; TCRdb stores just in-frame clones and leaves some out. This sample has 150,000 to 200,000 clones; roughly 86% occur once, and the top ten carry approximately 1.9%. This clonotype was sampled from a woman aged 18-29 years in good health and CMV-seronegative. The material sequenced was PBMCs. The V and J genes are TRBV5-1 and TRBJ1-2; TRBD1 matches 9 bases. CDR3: CASSPGQGYGYTF. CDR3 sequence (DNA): TGCGCCAGCAGCCCGGGACAGGGATATGGCTACACCTTC.